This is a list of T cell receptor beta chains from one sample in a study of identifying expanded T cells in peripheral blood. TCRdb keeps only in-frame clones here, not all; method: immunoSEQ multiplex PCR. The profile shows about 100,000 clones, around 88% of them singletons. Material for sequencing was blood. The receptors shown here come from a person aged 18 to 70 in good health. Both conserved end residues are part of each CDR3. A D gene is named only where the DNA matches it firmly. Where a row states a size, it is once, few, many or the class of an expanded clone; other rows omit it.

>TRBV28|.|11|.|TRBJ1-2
CASRRGGGYTF
TGTGCCAGCAGGCGGGGAGGAGGCTACACCTTC
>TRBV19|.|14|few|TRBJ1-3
CASSPRGAGNTIYF
TGTGCCAGTAGTCCCCGGGGGGCAGGAAACACCATATATTTT
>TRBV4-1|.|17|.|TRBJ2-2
CASSQEFPETNTGELFF
TGCGCCAGCAGCCAAGAATTTCCAGAAACGAACACCGGGGAGCTGTTTTTT
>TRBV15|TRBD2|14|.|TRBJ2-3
CATSRGLAEDTQYF
TGTGCCACCAGCAGAGGACTAGCGGAAGATACGCAGTATTTT
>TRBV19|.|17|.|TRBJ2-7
CASSTGTGAYSIYEQYF
TGTGCCAGTAGTACGGGAACGGGGGCCTACAGTATATACGAGCAGTACTTC
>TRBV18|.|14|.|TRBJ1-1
CASSPLPYSETAFF
TGTGCCAGCTCACCACTCCCGTATAGCGAGACGGCTTTCTTT
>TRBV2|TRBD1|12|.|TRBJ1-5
CASKGQNQPQHF
TGTGCCAGCAAGGGACAGAATCAGCCCCAGCATTTT
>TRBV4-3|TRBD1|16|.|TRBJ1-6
CASSQEAGQGNSPLHF
TGCGCCAGCAGCCAAGAAGCGGGACAGGGTAATTCACCCCTCCACTTT
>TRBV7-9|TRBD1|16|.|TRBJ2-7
CASSPGQGAKIREQYF
TGTGCCAGCAGCCCGGGACAGGGGGCGAAGATCCGCGAGCAGTACTTC
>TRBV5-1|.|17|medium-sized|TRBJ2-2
CASSHPAGGGPTGELFF
TGCGCCAGCAGCCACCCCGCGGGTGGGGGACCCACCGGGGAGCTGTTTTTT
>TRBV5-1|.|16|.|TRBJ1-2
CASSLMAASANYGYTF
TGCGCCAGCAGCTTAATGGCAGCAAGCGCTAACTATGGCTACACCTTC
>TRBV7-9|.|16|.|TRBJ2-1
CASSLVSGIRSNEQFF
TGTGCCAGCAGCTTAGTGAGTGGGATTCGGAGCAATGAGCAGTTCTTC
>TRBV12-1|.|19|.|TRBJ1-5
CASSSLDREGPWSNQPQHF
TGTGCCAGCAGCTCCCTGGACAGGGAGGGACCCTGGAGCAATCAGCCCCAGCATTTT
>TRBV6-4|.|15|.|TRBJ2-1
CASSDWNRDRNEQFF
TGTGCCAGCAGTGACTGGAACAGGGATCGGAATGAGCAGTTCTTC
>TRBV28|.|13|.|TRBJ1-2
CASSLGKPVGYTF
TGTGCCAGCAGTTTAGGGAAACCGGTTGGCTACACCTTC
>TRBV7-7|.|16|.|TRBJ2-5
CASSLGGPLGSETQYF
TGTGCCAGCAGCTTAGGGGGGCCATTGGGATCGGAGACCCAGTACTTC
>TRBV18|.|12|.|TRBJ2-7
CASSPSLYEQYF
TGTGCCAGCTCACCATCCCTCTACGAGCAGTACTTC
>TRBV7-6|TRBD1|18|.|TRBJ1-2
CASSNPIRDRGTSSGYTF
TGTGCCAGCAGCAACCCCATTCGGGACAGGGGGACGAGTTCTGGCTACACCTTC
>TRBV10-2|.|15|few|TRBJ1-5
CASSPQSPLYQPQHF
TGCGCCAGCAGTCCTCAGTCTCCACTTTATCAGCCCCAGCATTTT
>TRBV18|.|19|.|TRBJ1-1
CASSPQRLGGSGRNTEAFF
TGTGCCAGCTCACCACAAAGACTCGGCGGTAGCGGTCGAAACACTGAAGCTTTCTTT
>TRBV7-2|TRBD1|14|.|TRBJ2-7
CASSPTGTGVEQYF
TGTGCCAGCAGCCCCACCGGGACAGGGGTCGAGCAGTACTTC
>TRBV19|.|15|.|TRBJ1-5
CASTTNRQGNQPQHF
TGTGCCAGTACCACAAACCGACAGGGCAATCAGCCCCAGCATTTT
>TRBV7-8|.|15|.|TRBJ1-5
CASSYTGTLNQPQHF
TGTGCCAGCAGCTACACCGGGACCCTGAATCAGCCCCAGCATTTT
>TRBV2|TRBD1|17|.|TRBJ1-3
CASSEALVRGSGNTIYF
TGTGCCAGCAGTGAAGCGCTAGTCAGGGGGAGTGGAAACACCATATATTTT
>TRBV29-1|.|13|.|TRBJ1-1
CSGLAQVNTEAFF
TGCAGCGGGCTAGCACAGGTAAACACTGAAGCTTTCTTT
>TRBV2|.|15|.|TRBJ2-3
CASSEGGSGSDTQYF
TGTGCCAGCAGTGAAGGTGGCTCCGGTTCGGATACGCAGTATTTT
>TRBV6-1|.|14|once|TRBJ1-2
CASRPQEGGYGYTF
TGTGCCAGCAGACCTCAGGAAGGTGGATATGGCTACACCTTC
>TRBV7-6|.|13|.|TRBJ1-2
CASSQDSNYGYTF
TGTGCCAGCAGCCAGGACAGTAACTATGGCTACACCTTC
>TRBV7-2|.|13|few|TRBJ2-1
CASSRDVSGEQFF
TGTGCCAGCAGCCGGGACGTCTCAGGTGAGCAGTTCTTC
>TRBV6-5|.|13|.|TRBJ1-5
CASSYGGTQPQHF
TGTGCCAGCAGTTACGGGGGCACTCAGCCCCAGCATTTT
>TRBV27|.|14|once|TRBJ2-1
CASSSGGPYNEQFF
TGTGCCAGCAGTTCCGGGGGTCCCTACAATGAGCAGTTCTTC
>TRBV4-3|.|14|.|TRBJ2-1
CASSRARGPGEQFF
TGCGCCAGCAGCCGGGCTAGAGGCCCGGGAGAGCAGTTCTTC
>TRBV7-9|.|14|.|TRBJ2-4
CASSLGAGEDIQYF
TGTGCCAGCAGCTTAGGGGCAGGAGAGGACATTCAGTACTTC
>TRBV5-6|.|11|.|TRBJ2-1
CASSLGNEQFF
TGTGCCAGCAGCTTGGGGAATGAGCAGTTCTTC
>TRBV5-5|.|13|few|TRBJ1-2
CASSRTSGYGYTF
TGTGCCAGCAGCCGGACCAGCGGCTATGGCTACACCTTC
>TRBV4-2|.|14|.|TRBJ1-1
CASSQDSRTVEAFF
TGTGCCAGCAGCCAAGATAGTAGGACAGTAGAAGCTTTCTTT
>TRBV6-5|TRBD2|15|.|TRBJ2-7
CASSYRGGGAFEQYF
TGTGCCAGCAGTTACAGGGGCGGGGGGGCTTTCGAGCAGTACTTC
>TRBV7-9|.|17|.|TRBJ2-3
CASSLMSGPYSTDTQYF
TGTGCCAGCAGCTTAATGTCGGGGCCCTATAGCACAGATACGCAGTATTTT
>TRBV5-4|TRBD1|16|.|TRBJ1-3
CASSRGTGVSGNTIYF
TGTGCCAGCAGCCGTGGGACAGGAGTCTCTGGAAACACCATATATTTT
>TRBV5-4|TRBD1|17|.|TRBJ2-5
CASSLAPTGGLVETQYF
TGTGCCAGCAGCTTGGCCCCGACAGGGGGTTTGGTAGAGACCCAGTACTTC
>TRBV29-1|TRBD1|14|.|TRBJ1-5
CSVAQGNSNQPQHF
TGCAGCGTAGCACAGGGGAATAGCAATCAGCCCCAGCATTTT
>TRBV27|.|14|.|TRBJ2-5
CASRPTPGQETQYF
TGTGCCAGCCGCCCAACTCCGGGTCAAGAGACCCAGTACTTC
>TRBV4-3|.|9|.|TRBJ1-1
CASSLEAFF
TGCGCCAGCAGCCTTGAAGCTTTCTTT
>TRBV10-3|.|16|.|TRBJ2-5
CAISARGKEYQETQYF
TGTGCCATCAGTGCCAGGGGAAAGGAGTACCAAGAGACCCAGTACTTC
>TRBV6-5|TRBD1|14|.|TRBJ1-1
CASSRQGPNTEAFF
TGTGCCAGCAGCCGACAGGGGCCGAACACTGAAGCTTTCTTT
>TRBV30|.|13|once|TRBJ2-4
CAWRNSGSDIQYF
TGTGCCTGGAGGAACTCGGGGTCGGACATTCAGTACTTC
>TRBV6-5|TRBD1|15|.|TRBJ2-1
CASSYGQASYNEQFF
TGTGCCAGCAGTTACGGACAGGCCAGCTACAATGAGCAGTTCTTC
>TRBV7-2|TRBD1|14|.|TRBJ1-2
CASSSYGQGVGYTF
TGTGCCAGCAGCTCGTATGGACAGGGGGTTGGCTACACCTTC
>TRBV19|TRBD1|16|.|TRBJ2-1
CASRIVGQGLYREQFF
TGTGCCAGTAGAATCGTAGGACAGGGACTCTACAGGGAGCAGTTCTTC
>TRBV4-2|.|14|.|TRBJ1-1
CASSQDGGNTEAFF
TGTGCCAGCAGCCAAGACGGGGGAAACACTGAAGCTTTCTTT
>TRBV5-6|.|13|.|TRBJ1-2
CASSSTAGSGYTF
TGTGCCAGCAGCTCGACAGCCGGAAGTGGCTACACCTTC
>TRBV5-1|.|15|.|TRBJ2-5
CASSLARAAGETQYF
TGCGCCAGCAGCTTGGCCCGGGCCGCGGGAGAGACCCAGTACTTC
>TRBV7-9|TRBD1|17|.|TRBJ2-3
CASHRSTPGQDTDTQYF
TGTGCCAGCCACAGATCCACCCCGGGACAGGACACAGATACGCAGTATTTT